Presented here are 25 T cell receptor beta chains from one specimen sequenced in a study of PD-L1 blockade in urothelial cancer. Using immunoSEQ multiplex PCR, the repertoire was profiled, and TCRdb retains in-frame clones only, with some absent. This sample has 53,000 or so clones; around 88% occur once, and the top ten carry 16%. The source material was PBMCs, sampled around atezolizumab (anti-PD-L1) treatment. The receptors were gathered from a man aged 55 to 69 with urothelial cancer.

V gene TRBV20-1 combines with J gene TRBJ1-1; D remains unclear. The germline gives CDR1 DFQATT, CDR2 SNEGSKA (reference sequence). Trimming removed 2 bases from V and 8 bases from J, with 9 bases in between. CDR3 length: 11 amino acids. The CDR3 protein is CSARSLREAFF. The CDR3 nucleotides read TGCAGTGCTAGAAGTCTTAGAGAAGCTTTCTTT.

The chain recombines TRBV11-2 with TRBJ2-1, with TRBD2 matching over 13 bases. This CDR3 has 18 residues. CDR1 SGHAT and CDR2 FQNNGV come from the germline V gene. Germline trimming cut 0 bases from V and 7 bases from J; bases unmatched to any gene: 9. Here the CDR3 DNA reads TGTGCCAGCAGCTTAGATCGTGGACTAGCGGGAGCGGGGAATGAGCAGTTCTTC. Translated, it gives CASSLDRGLAGAGNEQFF.

The chain joins TRBV9 to TRBJ2-3, with TRBD2 matching over 10 bases. V lost 0 bases to trimming and J lost 6 bases; unmatched junction nucleotides: 4. Germline CDR1 reads SGDLS; CDR2 reads YYNGEE. The CDR3 is made up of 15 amino acids. CDR3 region: CASSVASGGWDTQYF. As DNA, the CDR3 is TGTGCCAGCAGCGTAGCTAGCGGGGGCTGGGATACGCAGTATTTT. The whole variable domain, filled in from reference TRBV9 and TRBJ2-3, reads DSGVTQTPKHLITATGQRVTLRCSPRSGDLSVYWYQQSLDQGLQFLIQYYNGEERAKGNILERFSAQQFPDLHSELNLSSLELGDSALYFCASSVASGGWDTQYFGPGTRLTVL.

This chain joins TRBV9 and TRBJ2-2; D not certain. V gave up 0 bases and J gave up 2 bases, with 5 bases separating them. The CDR3 runs 14 residues. Per germline, CDR1 SGDLS and CDR2 YYNGEE. CDR3 sequence: CASSVDRNTGELFF. CDR3 bases: TGTGCCAGCAGCGTAGACAGAAACACCGGGGAGCTGTTTTTT.

This chain uses TRBV6-5 with TRBJ1-1; possible D gene TRBD1, 5 bases. The V gene lost 5 bases and the J gene lost 7 bases, with 14 bases spanning the gap. The CDR3 contains 13 residues. Germline-derived CDR1 and CDR2 are MNHEY and SVGAGI. CDR3 in amino acids: CASSQGVGREAFF. The CDR3 DNA is TGTGCCAGCAGTCAGGGCGTGGGGCGTGAAGCTTTCTTT.

The V call is TRBV11-3, the J call TRBJ2-6; D is perhaps TRBD1 (6 bases). Germline CDR1 is SGHNT and CDR2 is YENEEA. This CDR3 spans 16 amino acids. V was trimmed by 5 bases and J by 2 bases, leaving 13 bases between them. The CDR3 nucleotides read TGTGCCAGCAGCCAACAGGGAGTCCCTGGGGCCAACGTCCTGACTTTC. It specifies CASSQQGVPGANVLTF.

This chain joins TRBV28 and TRBJ2-7; TRBD2 aligns across 7 bases. The length of the CDR3 is 15 residues. The V segment lost 6 bases and the J segment 4 bases; nucleotides outside the gene matches: 12. CDR1 MDHEN and CDR2 SYDVKM come from the germline V gene. The CDR3 sequence is CASSPEGRGVYEQYF. DNA of the CDR3: TGTGCCAGCAGCCCAGAAGGGAGGGGCGTTTACGAGCAGTACTTC.

This sequence joins TRBV9 and TRBJ2-7, with 10 bases lining up with TRBD1. Trimming removed 3 bases from V and 4 bases from J; junction bases left unmatched: 13. Germline lookup yields CDR1 SGDLS and CDR2 YYNGEE. CDR3 length equals 17 residues. CDR3 bases: TGTGCCAGCAGCGCCGACCCGACCGGGACAGGGGTTTACGAGCAGTACTTC. It yields the protein CASSADPTGTGVYEQYF.

The V call is TRBV9, the J call TRBJ2-1, with 10 bases identical to TRBD2. This CDR3 has 16 amino acids. Germline V gene sequence: CDR1 SGDLS, CDR2 YYNGEE. The V gene end was trimmed by 0 bases and the J gene end by 10 bases; junction bases not matched to a gene: 10. The CDR3 protein is CASSVGDSGRLGEQFF. The CDR3 DNA sequence: TGTGCCAGCAGCGTAGGTGATAGCGGGAGGCTTGGAGAGCAGTTCTTC.

J is TRBJ2-1 and V is TRBV11-2, with D uncertain. V was trimmed by 5 bases and J by 6 bases, leaving 8 bases between them. Germline V gene lookup returns CDR1 SGHAT and CDR2 FQNNGV. The CDR3 is 12 residues long. CDR3 DNA sequence: TGTGCCAGCAGCCTCGTCGGCAATGAGCAGTTCTTC. Its protein product is CASSLVGNEQFF.

This chain uses TRBV19 with TRBJ1-2; 8 positions agree with TRBD1. This CDR3 region has 14 residues. The germline V gene has CDR1 LNHDA and CDR2 SQIVND (reference sequence). After removal of 9 bases from V and 8 bases from J, the junction contained 14 bases not matched to a gene. Here the CDR3 reads CASQPDRGLIGYTF. The CDR3, as DNA: TGTGCCAGCCAACCAGACAGGGGCCTCATCGGCTACACCTTC.

The chain combines TRBV4-1 with TRBJ2-1, with 7 positions matching TRBD2. The CDR3 length is 14 residues. The V and J ends lost 1 base and 6 bases, in that order; junction bases with no gene match: 3. Per the germline V gene, CDR1 is MGHRA and CDR2 is YSYEKL. The CDR3 DNA follows: TGCGCCAGCAGCCAAGGGACTAGTCTCAATGAGCAGTTCTTC. The encoded protein is CASSQGTSLNEQFF.

This clone was counted only a few times. J is TRBJ1-1 and V is TRBV30, with D maybe TRBD1 (5 bases). The CDR3 totals 13 residues. Trimming removed 4 bases from V and 3 bases from J, with 12 bases in between. CDR1 is GTSNPN, CDR2 SVGIG, per germline (reference sequence). The CDR3 here is CAWIPGRDTEAFF. The CDR3 DNA reads as TGTGCCTGGATCCCCGGCAGGGACACTGAAGCTTTCTTT.

This clone was observed a handful of times. This rearrangement joins TRBV10-3 to TRBJ1-1, with a weak D call TRBD1 (6 bases). The germline V and J ends were trimmed by 3 bases and 1 base, with 12 bases remaining between them. The CDR3 has 15 amino acids. Germline lookup yields CDR1 ENHRY and CDR2 SYGVKD. The CDR3 DNA follows: TGTGCCATCAGTGAATTAGGGACACAGAACACTGAAGCTTTCTTT. It encodes CAISELGTQNTEAFF.

The chain couples TRBV11-1 to TRBJ1-1; D is ambiguous. CDR3 length: 14 residues. V gave up 8 bases and J gave up 3 bases, with 16 bases separating them. Germline CDR1 reads SGHAT; CDR2 reads FQDESV (reference sequence). The CDR3 is CASSRGRGYTEAFF. The DNA of the CDR3 is TGTGCCAGCTCACGAGGTCGGGGATACACTGAAGCTTTCTTT.

Comments on this clone: Compared with germline, one end of the junction differs, possibly owing to a read error. The chain's CDR3 is CASNLAGGGETQYF. The CDR3 DNA follows: TGTGCCAGCAATTTAGCGGGAGGGGGGGAGACCCAGTACTTC. V and J are TRBV28 and TRBJ2-5, with 11 bases that match TRBD2. Germline values: CDR1 MDHEN, CDR2 SYDVKM. CDR3 length: 14 amino acids.

J is TRBJ2-1 and V is TRBV6-6; the D is unclear. The CDR3 spans 15 residues. Germline CDR1 and CDR2: MNHNY and SVGAGI (reference sequence). V lost 4 bases and J lost 0, with 10 bases in between. CDR3 sequence: CASSSHRSSYNEQFF. CDR3 DNA sequence: TGTGCCAGCAGTTCTCATAGGAGCTCCTACAATGAGCAGTTCTTC.

This chain uses TRBV7-2 with TRBJ1-2; D ambiguous. Germline V CDR1 and CDR2: SGHTA, FQGNSA. V was shortened by 5 bases and J by 2 bases, with 6 bases between the two germline ends. The CDR3 length is 12 residues. As DNA, the CDR3 is TGTGCCAGCAGCGGCACCAACTATGGCTACACCTTC. Its protein product is CASSGTNYGYTF.

The chain is built from TRBV7-9 and TRBJ2-3; D is possibly TRBD2 (6 bases). V gave up 2 bases and J gave up 4 bases, with 10 bases separating them. The CDR3 runs to 14 residues. Per germline, CDR1 SEHNR and CDR2 FQNEAQ (reference sequence). The DNA of the CDR3 is TGTGCCAGCAGCTTATCAGCGGGTGCAGATACGCAGTATTTT. Its protein product is CASSLSAGADTQYF. Full variable domain (rest looked up from reference TRBV7-9 and TRBJ2-3): DTGVSQNPRHKITKRGQNVTFRCDPISEHNRLYWYRQTLGQGPEFLTYFQNEAQLEKSRLLSDRFSAERPKGSFSTLEIQRTEQGDSAMYLCASSLSAGADTQYFGPGTRLTVL.

The V gene is TRBV11-3, the J gene TRBJ2-3; 9 positions agree with TRBD1. V dropped 5 bases and J dropped 4; count of bases not matched to a gene: 10. The CDR3 spans 16 residues. The germline CDR1 and CDR2 sequences are SGHNT and YENEEA. CDR3 residues: CASSPQGQGTPDTQYF. The CDR3 DNA follows: TGTGCCAGCAGCCCGCAGGGACAGGGAACCCCAGATACGCAGTATTTT. Filled out from reference TRBV11-3 and TRBJ2-3, the complete variable domain reads EAGVVQSPRYKIIEKKQPVAFWCNPISGHNTLYWYLQNLGQGPELLIRYENEEAVDDSQLPKDRFSAERLKGVDSTLKIQPAELGDSAVYLCASSPQGQGTPDTQYFGPGTRLTVL.

This clone occurred once. The chain has TRBV6-6 and TRBJ1-2, with 7 bases aligning to TRBD1. The germline V gene encodes CDR1 MNHNY and CDR2 SVGAGI (reference sequence). The CDR3 extends over 14 amino acids. V lost 11 bases, J lost 4 bases, and 13 bases stayed unmatched. The CDR3 protein is CASAEGTEFYGYTF. For the CDR3, the DNA is TGTGCCTCAGCCGAAGGGACAGAGTTCTATGGCTACACCTTC.

CDR3 region: CASSLGTGVRTGELFF. In DNA, the CDR3 is TGTGCCAGCAGCTTAGGGACAGGGGTGAGAACCGGGGAGCTGTTTTTT. The chain recombines TRBV7-2 with TRBJ2-2; 9 bases are a match to TRBD1. Germline trimming cut 1 base from V and 5 bases from J; bases unmatched to any gene: 5. The CDR3 extends over 16 amino acids. The germline gives CDR1 SGHTA, CDR2 FQGNSA. Variable domain in full (rest from reference TRBV7-2 and TRBJ2-2): GAGVSQSPSNKVTEKGKDVELRCDPISGHTALYWYRQSLGQGLEFLIYFQGNSAPDKSGLPSDRFSAERTGGSVSTLTIQRTQQEDSAVYLCASSLGTGVRTGELFFGEGSRLTVL.

The chain combines TRBV19 with TRBJ1-5, with D possibly matching TRBD1 (6 bases). Deletions cut 3 bases from V and 0 bases from J, with 12 bases between. The CDR3 loop spans 16 amino acids. CDR1 LNHDA and CDR2 SQIVND come from the germline V gene (reference sequence). In nucleotides, the CDR3 is TGTGCCAGTAGTATTCTTTACAGGGCTAGCAATCAGCCCCAGCATTTT. Translated, it gives CASSILYRASNQPQHF. The full variable domain, completed using reference TRBV19 and TRBJ1-5, is DGGITQSPKYLFRKEGQNVTLSCEQNLNHDAMYWYRQDPGQGLRLIYYSQIVNDFQKGDIAEGYSVSREKKESFPLTVTSAQKNPTAFYLCASSILYRASNQPQHFGDGTRLSIL.

This rearrangement joins TRBV11-3 to TRBJ2-7, with D uncertain. The CDR3 contains 11 residues. The V and J ends lost 3 bases and 12 bases respectively, with 12 bases between them. Germline V gene data show CDR1 as SGHNT and CDR2 as YENEEA. Here the CDR3 reads CASSFRSRRYF. CDR3 nucleotide sequence: TGTGCCAGCAGCTTTCGGAGCCGGCGGTACTTC.

The chain carries TRBV12-5 and TRBJ2-3; a possible D gene is TRBD2 (6 bases). This CDR3 is 15 amino acids long. Germline V CDR1 and CDR2: LGHNT, FRNRAP. Trimming took 2 bases from V and 5 from J, leaving 14 bases between them. This CDR3 reads CASGLPTSAGDTQYF. DNA for the CDR3: TGTGCTAGTGGTTTGCCGACTAGTGCTGGAGATACGCAGTATTTT.